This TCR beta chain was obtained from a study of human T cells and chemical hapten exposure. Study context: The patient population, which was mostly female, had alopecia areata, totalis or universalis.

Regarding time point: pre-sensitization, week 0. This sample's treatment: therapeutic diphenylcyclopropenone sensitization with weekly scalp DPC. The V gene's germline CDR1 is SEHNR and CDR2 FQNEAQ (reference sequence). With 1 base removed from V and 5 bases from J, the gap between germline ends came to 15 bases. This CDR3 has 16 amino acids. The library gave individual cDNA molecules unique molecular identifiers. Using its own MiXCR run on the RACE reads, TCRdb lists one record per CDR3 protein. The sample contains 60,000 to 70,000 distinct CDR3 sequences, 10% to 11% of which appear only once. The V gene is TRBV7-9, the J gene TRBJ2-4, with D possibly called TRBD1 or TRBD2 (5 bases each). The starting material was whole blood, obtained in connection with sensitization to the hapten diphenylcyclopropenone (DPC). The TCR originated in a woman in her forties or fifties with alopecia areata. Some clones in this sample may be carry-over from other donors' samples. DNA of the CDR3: TGTGCCAGCAGCTTAGTACATGGGGGTGTCGAAAACATTCAGTACTTC. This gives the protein CASSLVHGGVENIQYF.